The 29 T cell receptor beta chains below all came from one sample that was sequenced in a study of glioma-infiltrating T cells. The iRepertoire nested amplicon-rescue multiplex PCR amplified TCR alpha and beta CDR3s from RNA. TCRdb re-called the multiplex PCR reads with MiXCR, one entry per CDR3 protein. This table has about 400,000 distinct CDR3 sequences, approximately 42% appearing once. Sample: glioma tissue, nonneoplastic brain tissue, or PBMCs (not recorded which). Receptor source: a human donor with low-grade glioma or glioblastoma, undergoing nonglioma brain surgery, or in good health (not recorded which).

The chain combines TRBV12-3 or TRBV12-4 with TRBJ1-1, with TRBD1 as a possible D gene (6 bases). There are 14 residues in the CDR3. The V and J ends lost 3 bases and 4 bases respectively, with 12 bases between them. CDR3 sequence (DNA): TGTGCCAGCAGTTTGGGGGGCCGAGTCACTGAAGCTTTCTTT. Translated, it gives CASSLGGRVTEAFF.

This clonotype was seen at least ten times. J is TRBJ1-1 and V is TRBV7-9; no firm D call. The V gene's germline CDR1 is SEHNR and CDR2 FQNEAQ (reference sequence). The ends were cut back, 3 bases at V and 9 bases at J, with 11 bases in the middle. The CDR3 has 12 amino acids. Here the CDR3 DNA reads TGTGCCAGCAGCTTTCGGGCAGCTCAAGCTTTCTTT. Protein product: CASSFRAAQAFF.

This clonotype has only a few counts. The CDR3 loop reads CASRLARGADFTDTQYF. The CDR3 DNA follows: TGTGCCAGCAGGCTAGCCCGGGGGGCCGATTTCACAGATACGCAGTATTTT. The chain links TRBV6-5 to TRBJ2-3, with TRBD2 as a possible D gene (7 bases). CDR1 and CDR2 from the germline V gene are MNHEY and SVGAGI. The CDR3 spans 17 residues. V was clipped by 6 bases and J by 2 bases, with 21 bases between them.

This clonotype has a single count. Given a much more abundant clone one base away, this may be a read error. The CDR3 carries no conserved terminal phenylalanine or tryptophan, so it likely arises from a read error. The chain carries TRBV6-6 and TRBJ1-1, with 9 bases identical to TRBD1. V shed 7 bases, J shed 5 bases, and the junction held 8 bases outside the gene matches. Germline V lookup: CDR1 MNHNY, CDR2 SVGAGI (reference sequence). CDR3 length equals 14 residues. CDR3 DNA sequence: TGTGCCAGCACCTTTTCGGACAGGGGAACTGAAGCTTTCTCT. The encoded protein is CASTFSDRGTEAFS.

This chain connects TRBV7-2 to TRBJ2-3; TRBD2 matches at 8 bases. Trimming at V came to 8 bases and at J to 4 bases, leaving 5 bases not matched to a gene. The germline V gene encodes CDR1 SGHTA and CDR2 FQGNSA. CDR3 length: 13 residues. The CDR3 loop is CASLTSAADTQYF. The CDR3 DNA follows: TGTGCCAGCCTGACTAGCGCAGCAGATACGCAGTATTTT.

This chain's CDR3 is CASIYLSSGTGFRYGYTF. The CDR3, as DNA: TGTGCCAGCATTTACCTCTCCTCCGGGACAGGGTTTCGGTATGGCTACACCTTC. V and J are TRBV28 and TRBJ1-2, with TRBD1 matching 9 bases. V lost 7 bases to trimming and J lost 5 bases; unmatched junction nucleotides: 20. Germline V gives CDR1 MDHEN, CDR2 SYDVKM. CDR3 size: 18 residues.

The rearrangement uses TRBV7-9 and TRBJ2-5, with 7 positions matching TRBD2. Looked up from germline, CDR1 is SEHNR and CDR2 is FQNEAQ (reference sequence). This CDR3 has 13 amino acids. Trimming at V came to 1 base and at J to 11 bases, leaving 7 bases not matched to a gene. DNA of the CDR3: TGTGCCAGCAGCTTAGAACTAGCGAGATCGCAGTACTTC. As protein: CASSLELARSQYF.

This clonotype was counted many times. The rearrangement uses TRBV15 and TRBJ2-3; no reliable D call. V was cut by 4 bases and J by 2 bases, with 7 bases left in between. The CDR3 covers 13 residues. Per the germline V gene, CDR1 is LNHNV and CDR2 is YYDKDF (reference sequence). In DNA, the CDR3 is TGTGCCACCAGCACCGCACACACAGATACGCAGTATTTT. Translation: CATSTAHTDTQYF.

The chain couples TRBV14 to TRBJ1-1, with D uncertain. The CDR3 is 14 amino acids. The germline gives CDR1 SGHDN, CDR2 FVKESK. V was shortened by 1 base and J by 1 base, with 7 bases between the two germline ends. Here the CDR3 DNA reads TGTGCCAGCAGCCAAGCCCGCAGGAACACTGAAGCTTTCTTT. It translates to CASSQARRNTEAFF.

Notes on this clonotype: Germline is not matched at one junction end, which may reflect a read error. The rearrangement uses TRBV7-2 and TRBJ2-3; the D gene is possibly TRBD2 (5 bases). The CDR3 is 14 residues long. The germline V gene has CDR1 SGHTA and CDR2 FQGNSA. CDR3 residues: CASSSQLGTDKQYF. The CDR3 region has the DNA TGTGCCAGCAGCTCCCAACTAGGCACAGATAAGCAGTATTTT.

This clonotype was detected a few times. The V call is TRBV3-1, the J call TRBJ2-1; the D gene is possibly TRBD1 (6 bases). The germline gives CDR1 LGHDT, CDR2 YNNKEL (reference sequence). The germline V and J ends were trimmed by 1 base and 4 bases, with 20 bases remaining between them. The CDR3 covers 18 residues. The CDR3 region is CASSQGEEGTGPYNEQFF. DNA of the CDR3: TGTGCCAGCAGCCAAGGAGAAGAAGGCACAGGGCCGTACAATGAGCAGTTCTTC.

J is TRBJ1-2 and V is TRBV19; D possibly corresponds to TRBD1 (5 bases). The CDR3 totals 13 residues. V lost 5 bases and J 13 bases, leaving 20 bases between the germline ends. In germline, CDR1 is LNHDA, CDR2 SQIVND (reference sequence). The DNA of the CDR3 is TGTGCCAGTAGTCCGCGGGACCGCTTATCTGGCACCTTC. Its translation: CASSPRDRLSGTF.

Comments on this clonotype: An end of the junction differs from the germline gene, which may be a read error. The chain links TRBV5-4 to TRBJ2-5; D possibly corresponds to TRBD2 (6 bases). CDR1 SGHNT and CDR2 YYREEE come from the germline V gene (reference sequence). The CDR3 contains 14 residues. CDR3 sequence: CASSPRSGGETKYF. The CDR3 nucleotides read TGTGCAAGCAGCCCCCGGTCCGGGGGAGAGACCAAGTACTTC.

This clonotype was counted a few times. V and J are TRBV18 and TRBJ1-1, with D possibly TRBD1 on 5 matching bases. The CDR3 extends over 15 amino acids. CDR1 KGHSH and CDR2 LQKENI come from the germline V gene. The V end lost 3 bases, the J end lost 3 bases, and 14 bases lay between the germline ends. The CDR3 sequence is CASSPQGYADTEAFF. In nucleotides, the CDR3 is TGTGCCAGCTCACCTCAGGGTTATGCGGACACTGAAGCTTTCTTT. Together with reference TRBV18 and TRBJ1-1, the CDR3 gives the full variable domain: NAGVMQNPRHLVRRRGQEARLRCSPMKGHSHVYWYRQLPEEGLKFMVYLQKENIIDESGMPKERFSAEFPKEGPSILRIQQVVRGDSAAYFCASSPQGYADTEAFFGQGTRLTVV.

This clonotype was found a few times. The chain is built from TRBV24-1 and TRBJ2-5, with 7 positions matching TRBD2. V shed 2 bases and J 5 bases; nucleotides not matched to a gene: 7. Germline values: CDR1 KGHDR, CDR2 SFDVKD. This CDR3 spans 15 amino acids. The CDR3 region has the DNA TGTGCCACCAGTGATTCTTGGACTAGTCGTGAGACCCAGTACTTC. Translating gives CATSDSWTSRETQYF.

This clonotype was seen many times. The gene calls are TRBV6-1 and TRBJ2-3, with D unclear. The CDR3 sequence is 17 residues long. Per the germline V gene, CDR1 is MNHNS and CDR2 is SASEGT. The V end lost 6 bases, the J end lost 2 bases, and 21 bases lay between the germline ends. The CDR3 coding sequence is TGTGCCAGCAGGCCCTACATAGGCCGATGGGTCACAGATACGCAGTATTTT. The encoded protein is CASRPYIGRWVTDTQYF.

The chain combines TRBV2 with TRBJ2-1; 8 bases are shared with TRBD1. There are 15 residues in the CDR3. CDR1 SNHLY and CDR2 FYNNEI come from the germline V gene. The J segment lost 6 bases and the V segment lost 5 bases, leaving 9 bases of the junction unmatched. CDR3 protein: CASSKDRGGINEQFF. The CDR3 nucleotides are TGTGCCAGCAGTAAAGACAGGGGTGGAATCAATGAGCAGTTCTTC.

Concerning this clonotype: A read error is possible here, since a much larger clone lies one base away. CDR3 DNA: TGTGCCAGCAGTCCCATCCCCTTATCGGGACGTTCGGACGAGCAGTACTTC. This encodes CASSPIPLSGRSDEQYF. The chain couples TRBV27 to TRBJ2-7, with D perhaps being TRBD1 or TRBD2 (5 bases each). Trimming pared 5 bases from V and 5 bases from J, leaving 25 bases between. Germline CDR1 MNHEY, CDR2 SMNVEV (reference sequence). This CDR3 spans 17 amino acids.

This clonotype has more than one count but fewer than ten. The chain joins TRBV19 to TRBJ2-3, with 11 nucleotides matching TRBD2. V lost 3 bases, J lost 4 bases, and 6 bases stayed unmatched. This CDR3 region has 16 residues. The germline V gene encodes CDR1 LNHDA and CDR2 SQIVND (reference sequence). CDR3: CASSIQLAGGPDTQYF. In DNA, the CDR3 is TGTGCCAGTAGTATCCAGCTAGCGGGAGGCCCAGATACGCAGTATTTT.

Of note for this clonotype: A much bigger clone sits one base away, suggesting this may be a read error. CDR3 in DNA: TGTGCCAGCACCCGCGCGGGTCAGGGAACCTACGAGCAGTACTTC. Translation: CASTRAGQGTYEQYF. The chain is built from TRBV7-2 and TRBJ2-7; D assignment may be TRBD1 or TRBD2 (5 bases each). Per the germline V gene, CDR1 is SGHTA and CDR2 is FQGNSA. The CDR3 runs to 15 residues. Trimming removed 7 bases from V and 2 bases from J, with 18 bases in between.

As concerns this clonotype: One junction end disagrees with the germline gene, perhaps due to a read error. The chain has TRBV27 and TRBJ2-1, with TRBD2 as a possible D gene (6 bases). The germline V gene encodes CDR1 MNHEY and CDR2 SMNVEV (reference sequence). The CDR3 contains 19 residues. This CDR3 is CASSYPPLPWGEAYSEQFF. Here the CDR3 DNA reads TGTGCCAGCAGTTACCCGCCGCTCCCCTGGGGGGAGGCCTACAGTGAGCAGTTCTTC.

The chain carries TRBV20-1 and TRBJ2-1; TRBD1 agrees at 8 bases. The germline CDR1 and CDR2 sequences are DFQATT and SNEGSKA (reference sequence). Trimming removed 6 bases from V and 1 base from J; junction bases left unmatched: 8. CDR3 length: 15 residues. The CDR3 DNA is TGCAGTGCCGAGGGGCAGGGGGCGTCCTACAATGAGCAGTTCTTC. Its translation is CSAEGQGASYNEQFF.

The chain has TRBV12-3 or TRBV12-4 and TRBJ1-3; D ambiguous. The CDR3 loop spans 19 amino acids. Trimming took off 1 base at V and 1 base at J, with 20 bases between the two ends. CDR3 in amino acids: CASSLVRNPSGRSGNTIYF. The CDR3 DNA is TGTGCCAGCAGTTTAGTTAGAAACCCGAGCGGCCGTTCTGGAAACACCATATATTTT.

This clonotype was observed many times. The V call is TRBV12-3 or TRBV12-4, the J call TRBJ1-1; D possibly corresponds to TRBD1 (6 bases). Trimming took 4 bases from V and 1 from J, leaving 16 bases between them. The length of the CDR3 is 16 residues. CDR3 sequence reads: CASSSGRGGRNTEAFF. For the CDR3, the DNA is TGTGCCAGCAGTTCCGGGAGGGGGGGCCGGAACACTGAAGCTTTCTTT.

This clonotype was counted a single time. CDR3 bases: TGCAGCGTTGACAGAAAGAACACCGGGGAGCTGTTTTTT. Its translation is CSVDRKNTGELFF. The rearrangement uses TRBV29-1 and TRBJ2-2; D gene ambiguous. The V end lost 3 bases, the J end lost 1 base, and 6 bases lay between the germline ends. This CDR3 is built from 13 residues. Germline loops: CDR1 SQVTM, CDR2 ANQGSEA.

This clonotype came up once. Possible read error: a much larger clone is one base away. The V gene is TRBV28, the J gene TRBJ1-2; D is perhaps TRBD1 (5 bases). Trimming shortened V by 2 bases and J by 7 bases, and 14 bases separated the two germline ends. CDR3 size: 14 residues. Germline V lookup: CDR1 MDHEN, CDR2 SYDVKM. In nucleotides, the CDR3 is TGTGCCAGCAGTTTAAGGACAAGGATCTCTGGCTACACCTTC. Translation: CASSLRTRISGYTF.

This clonotype was picked up many times. CDR3 DNA: TGCAGTGCAGAATCATCCCCCGACGAGCAGTACTTC. Protein product: CSAESSPDEQYF. This chain joins TRBV20-1 and TRBJ2-7, with D uncertain. Germline V gene lookup returns CDR1 DFQATT and CDR2 SNEGSKA (reference sequence). The CDR3 consists of 12 residues. The V end was cut by 6 bases, the J end by 5 bases, with 14 bases between.

The rearrangement uses TRBV6-1 and TRBJ1-6, with D maybe TRBD1 (5 bases). This CDR3 has 14 amino acids. Germline-derived CDR1 and CDR2 are MNHNS and SASEGT. Trimming removed 10 bases at V and 10 bases at J, with 20 bases between. The CDR3 coding sequence is TGTGCCACCACGACCGGGACCCCGGTATCACCCCTCCACTTT. Protein product: CATTTGTPVSPLHF.

In this sample, this clonotype turned up many times. The chain has TRBV28 and TRBJ2-1; 9 nucleotides align to TRBD2. The CDR3 length is 15 residues. With V trimmed by 4 bases and J by 3 bases, 4 bases remained unmatched. Germline CDR1 and CDR2: MDHEN and SYDVKM. CDR3 amino acids: CASSYSGRDYNEQFF. DNA of the CDR3: TGTGCCAGCAGTTATAGCGGGAGAGACTACAATGAGCAGTTCTTC.